The 22 T cell receptor beta chains below come from one sample, sequenced in a study of T cells in Graves' hyperthyroidism and ophthalmopathy. The CDR3 regions of TCR beta were amplified from RNA transcripts. HTBI primers were employed in a first-round RT-PCR of the TCR CDR3. One entry per CDR3 protein, called by TCRdb with MiXCR from the multiplex PCR reads. This sample carries 500,000 to 650,000 distinct CDR3 sequences, 15% to 20% of them seen once, and the ten largest clones take about half. Sample: blood. The receptors here all came from a man aged 35 to 55 with Graves' ophthalmopathy.

The V gene is TRBV5-6, the J gene TRBJ1-2, with D perhaps matching TRBD1 (5 bases). Between the trimmed V and J ends, which lost 5 bases and 5 bases, there was a span of 13 bases. Germline CDR1 and CDR2: SGHDT and YYEEEE. This CDR3 contains 13 residues. CDR3 in amino acids: CASRPLGGYGYTF. The CDR3 coding sequence is TGTGCCAGCAGGCCCCTTGGGGGGTATGGCTACACCTTC.

In its sample, this clonotype was seen many times. In nucleotides, the CDR3 is TGCAGCGTTGGGCCCGCAGTGAACACTGAAGCTTTCTTT. Encoded protein: CSVGPAVNTEAFF. The V gene is TRBV29-1, the J gene TRBJ1-1; D gene uncertain. Germline CDR1 SQVTM, CDR2 ANQGSEA. V was trimmed by 4 bases and J by 0 bases, leaving 9 bases between them. The CDR3 contains 13 residues. Filled out from reference TRBV29-1 and TRBJ1-1, the complete variable domain reads SAVISQKPSRDICQRGTSLTIQCQVDSQVTMMFWYRQQPGQSLTLIATANQGSEATYESGFVIDKFPISRPNLTFSTLTVSNMSPEDSSIYLCSVGPAVNTEAFFGQGTRLTVV.

This clonotype was seen more than once but under ten times. The genes are TRBV2 and TRBJ2-2; 9 bases match TRBD2. The junction had 5 bases not matched to a gene; V was cut back by 7 bases and J by 5 bases. Looked up from germline, CDR1 is SNHLY and CDR2 is FYNNEI. This CDR3 is 14 amino acids long. CDR3 sequence (DNA): TGTGCCAGCAAGGGGCTAGCGGGGACCGGGGAGCTGTTTTTT. As protein: CASKGLAGTGELFF.

This clonotype showed up just a few times. This sequence joins TRBV14 and TRBJ2-1; 14 positions match TRBD2. CDR1 and CDR2 (germline): SGHDN, FVKESK. This CDR3 is 17 amino acids long. The J segment lost 8 bases and the V segment lost 4 bases, leaving 10 bases of the junction unmatched. The DNA of the CDR3 is TGTGCCAGCAGCCCCTATCGGACTAGCGGGAGGTTCGATGAGCAGTTCTTC. Translating gives CASSPYRTSGRFDEQFF.

This clonotype showed up just a few times. The V call is TRBV20-1, the J call TRBJ2-1, with a tentative D call TRBD2 (5 bases). V was clipped by 1 base and J by 6 bases, with 16 bases between them. This CDR3 is 15 amino acids long. Germline CDR1 reads DFQATT; CDR2 reads SNEGSKA (reference sequence). CDR3 DNA sequence: TGCAGTGCTAGAGCTACTAGTCGGTCCCTCAATGAGCAGTTCTTC. Encoded protein: CSARATSRSLNEQFF.

This clonotype was seen repeatedly, ten times or more. The J gene is TRBJ2-2, the V gene TRBV7-3, with 8 positions matching TRBD2. The germline CDR1 and CDR2 sequences are SGHTA and FQGTGA. The CDR3 contains 17 residues. The J segment lost 4 bases and the V segment lost 0 bases, leaving 7 bases of the junction unmatched. CDR3 protein: CASSLTVAGGITGELFF. For the CDR3, the DNA is TGTGCCAGCAGCTTAACTGTTGCGGGGGGTATCACCGGGGAGCTGTTTTTT. The full variable domain, rest sourced from reference TRBV7-3 and TRBJ2-2, is GAGVSQTPSNKVTEKGKYVELRCDPISGHTALYWYRQSLGQGPEFLIYFQGTGAADDSGLPNDRFFAVRPEGSVSTLKIQRTERGDSAVYLCASSLTVAGGITGELFFGEGSRLTVL.

The chain carries TRBV7-2 and TRBJ2-1, with a tentative D call TRBD1 (6 bases). V lost 1 base to trimming and J lost 5 bases, with 12 bases between them. This CDR3 spans 15 amino acids. The germline V gene has CDR1 SGHTA and CDR2 FQGNSA. The CDR3 is CASSLGQDYHNEQFF. The CDR3 region has the DNA TGTGCCAGCAGCTTAGGACAGGATTACCACAATGAGCAGTTCTTC.

This clonotype was seen a few times. The chain carries TRBV28 and TRBJ1-5; D remains unclear. The V and J ends lost 5 bases and 4 bases respectively, with 12 bases between them. The CDR3 runs 14 residues. Germline-derived CDR1 and CDR2 are MDHEN and SYDVKM. The CDR3 coding sequence is TGTGCCAGCAGTCCACTTGGGGTTAATCAGCCCCAGCATTTT. As protein: CASSPLGVNQPQHF.

This sequence joins TRBV14 and TRBJ1-5, with a weak D call TRBD1 (6 bases). The CDR3 loop spans 17 amino acids. Trimming stripped 6 bases from V and 3 bases from J, with 21 bases between. Germline V gives CDR1 SGHDN, CDR2 FVKESK. CDR3 DNA sequence: TGTGCCAGCAGACCAAACTACAGGGCGCACCACAATCAGCCCCAGCATTTT. This codes for CASRPNYRAHHNQPQHF.

The genes are TRBV2 and TRBJ1-6; tentatively, D is TRBD1 (5 bases). CDR3 length: 14 residues. The V and J ends lost 6 bases and 7 bases respectively, with 13 bases between them. Germline V gives CDR1 SNHLY, CDR2 FYNNEI. The CDR3 spells CASRLRGINSPLHF. The CDR3 DNA reads as TGTGCCAGCAGACTCCGGGGCATCAATTCACCCCTCCACTTT.

This clonotype has a handful of counts. V usage is TRBV29-1 and J usage is TRBJ2-7, with 7 bases aligning to TRBD1. The trim removed 0 bases at V and 5 bases at J, leaving 4 bases unmatched. The CDR3 length is 13 residues. From germline, CDR1 is SQVTM and CDR2 ANQGSEA. In DNA form, the CDR3 reads TGCAGCGTTGAAGACGAGACAGGGAACGAGCAGTACTTC. It yields the protein CSVEDETGNEQYF.

This chain links TRBV6-1 with TRBJ1-5; TRBD1 matches 9 bases. The trim removed 2 bases at V and 1 base at J, leaving 12 bases unmatched. This CDR3 is 19 amino acids long. Germline loops: CDR1 MNHNS, CDR2 SASEGT. CDR3 residues: CASSEPLDRGVWSNQPQHF. The CDR3 region has the DNA TGTGCCAGCAGTGAACCTTTGGACAGGGGAGTGTGGAGCAATCAGCCCCAGCATTTT.

The V and J genes are TRBV5-5 and TRBJ2-7; D unclear. Germline-derived CDR1 and CDR2 are SGHKS and YYEKEE (reference sequence). V lost 0 bases and J 3 bases, leaving 10 bases between the germline ends. The CDR3 covers 14 residues. CDR3 protein: CASSLASGFYEQYF. The CDR3 DNA reads TGTGCCAGCAGCTTGGCGTCCGGGTTCTACGAGCAGTACTTC.

There are a few counts of this clonotype. The chain is built from TRBV11-3 and TRBJ2-3; D not resolved. CDR3 size: 15 residues. Germline lookup yields CDR1 SGHNT and CDR2 YENEEA. The ends were cut back, 1 base at V and 5 bases at J, with 13 bases in the middle. The CDR3 DNA is TGTGCCAGCAGCTTAGCGGGTCGGCCTGAAGATACGCAGTATTTT. Residues: CASSLAGRPEDTQYF.

This clonotype was observed many times. The V gene is TRBV11-2, the J gene TRBJ2-5; 7 nucleotides align to TRBD2. CDR1 and CDR2 from the germline V gene are SGHAT and FQNNGV. Trimming removed 0 bases from V and 5 bases from J; junction bases left unmatched: 6. The CDR3 contains 15 residues. This chain's CDR3 is CASSLDSGWLETQYF. CDR3 nucleotide sequence: TGTGCCAGCAGCTTAGATAGCGGGTGGTTGGAGACCCAGTACTTC.

V gene TRBV27 combines with J gene TRBJ2-7; possibly TRBD1 for D (6 bases). The ends were cut back, 11 bases at V and 2 bases at J, with 13 bases in the middle. From germline, CDR1 is MNHEY and CDR2 SMNVEV (reference sequence). The CDR3 has 12 residues. CDR3 in DNA: TGTGCCTCCAGGGGCCTCACCTACGAGCAGTACTTC. Its protein is CASRGLTYEQYF.

This clonotype came up a few times. J is TRBJ2-1 and V is TRBV6-5, with 12 bases matching TRBD2. J gave up 7 bases and V 2 bases, and 6 bases lay outside the gene matches. Germline V lookup: CDR1 MNHEY, CDR2 SVGAGI. This CDR3 spans 16 amino acids. CDR3 nucleotides: TGTGCCAGCAGTTACACGTCTAGCGGGAGGGCTAATGAGCAGTTCTTC. This translates into CASSYTSSGRANEQFF.

A few counts support this clonotype. V is TRBV14 and J is TRBJ1-1; a possible D gene is TRBD1 (5 bases). V was trimmed by 6 bases and J by 4 bases, leaving 12 bases between them. Germline V gene lookup returns CDR1 SGHDN and CDR2 FVKESK. The CDR3 covers 13 residues. This CDR3 is CASSRGVTTEAFF. The CDR3 bases are TGTGCCAGCAGTCGGGGGGTTACCACTGAAGCTTTCTTT.

This clonotype was found many times. This chain uses TRBV4-3 with TRBJ2-2; 7 bases are a match to TRBD2. The CDR3 loop spans 18 amino acids. Per the germline V gene, CDR1 is LGHNA and CDR2 is YSLEER. Trimming removed 1 base from V and 7 bases from J; junction bases left unmatched: 15. The CDR3 loop reads CASSQGEGVTGLGGELFF. As DNA, the CDR3 is TGCGCCAGCAGCCAAGGGGAGGGCGTAACAGGACTCGGCGGGGAGCTGTTTTTT.

This clonotype occurred many times. CDR3 region: CASSLFGGLDYEQYF. In DNA form, the CDR3 reads TGCGCCAGCAGCTTGTTCGGGGGGCTCGATTACGAGCAGTACTTC. The chain couples TRBV5-1 to TRBJ2-7; maybe TRBD2 (7 bases). CDR3 length equals 15 residues. V was shortened by 1 base and J by 4 bases, with 15 bases between the two germline ends. Germline values: CDR1 SGHRS, CDR2 YFSETQ.

There are a few counts of this clonotype. CDR3 nucleotides: TGTGCCTGGAGCCCCATCGAGAGAAACAACTATGGCTACACCTTC. Its translation: CAWSPIERNNYGYTF. The V call is TRBV30, the J call TRBJ1-2; D uncertain. V dropped 3 bases and J dropped 2 bases, with 16 bases sitting between them. Looked up from germline, CDR1 is GTSNPN and CDR2 is SVGIG (reference sequence). The CDR3 is made up of 15 amino acids.

As DNA, the CDR3 is TGTGCCAGCAGCTCCCGAACAGTGGGCTCACCCCTCCACTTT. This translates into CASSSRTVGSPLHF. This chain uses TRBV3-1 with TRBJ1-6, with D unresolved. V was clipped by 5 bases and J by 10 bases, with 15 bases between them. Germline V CDR1 and CDR2: LGHDT, YNNKEL (reference sequence). The CDR3 is made up of 14 amino acids.